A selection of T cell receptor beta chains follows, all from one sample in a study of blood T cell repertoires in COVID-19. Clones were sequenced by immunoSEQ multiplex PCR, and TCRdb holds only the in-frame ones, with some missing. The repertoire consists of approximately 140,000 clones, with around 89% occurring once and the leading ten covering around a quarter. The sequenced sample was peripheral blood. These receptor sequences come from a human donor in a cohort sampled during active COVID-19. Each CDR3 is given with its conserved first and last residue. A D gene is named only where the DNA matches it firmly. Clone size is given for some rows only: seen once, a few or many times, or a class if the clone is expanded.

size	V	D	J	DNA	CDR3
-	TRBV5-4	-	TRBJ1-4	TGTGCCAGCAGCTCGACCGGCGGGGCTAATGAAAAACTGTTTTTT	CASSSTGGANEKLFF
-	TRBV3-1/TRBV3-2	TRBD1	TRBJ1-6	TGTGCCAGCAGCCAAGTGACAGGGCCCCGTGTACTCTCACCCCTCCACTTT	CASSQVTGPRVLSPLHF
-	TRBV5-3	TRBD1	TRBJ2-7	TGTGCCAGAAGCTTGGCAGGGACAGAGCGCTCCTACGAGCAGTACTTC	CARSLAGTERSYEQYF
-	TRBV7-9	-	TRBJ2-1	TGTGCCAGCAGCTTGGGCGGGATCCGGGGCTTCTACAATGAGCAGTTCTTC	CASSLGGIRGFYNEQFF
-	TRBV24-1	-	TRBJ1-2	TGTGCCACCAGCCCACGAGAAGACTATGGCTACACCTTC	CATSPREDYGYTF
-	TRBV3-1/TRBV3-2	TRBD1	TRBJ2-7	TGTGCCAGCACCTGGAGTGGGGGGCAGGGGGCGAGGGAGCAGTACTTC	CASTWSGGQGAREQYF
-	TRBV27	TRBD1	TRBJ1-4	TGTGCCAGCAGTTTGCGACAGGGTGGACAACGACTTGCAACTAATGAAAAACTGTTTTTT	CASSLRQGGQRLATNEKLFF
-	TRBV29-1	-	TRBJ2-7	TGCAGCGTTGAGGGCGCGGGGAGTCCCTACGAGCAGTACTTC	CSVEGAGSPYEQYF
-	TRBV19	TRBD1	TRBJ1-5	TGTGCCAGTACCTTACGACAGGGGTTAGGGCAGCCCCAGCATTTT	CASTLRQGLGQPQHF
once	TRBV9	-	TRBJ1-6	TGTGCCAGCAGCGCCCACCAGGCGTATAATTCACCCCTCCACTTT	CASSAHQAYNSPLHF
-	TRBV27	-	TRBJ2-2	TGTGCCAGCAGTCGGTTCACCGGGGAGCTGTTTTTT	CASSRFTGELFF
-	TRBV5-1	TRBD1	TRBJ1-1	TGCGCCAGCAGCCCCGGGACAGGGAGGACTGAAGCTTTCTTT	CASSPGTGRTEAFF
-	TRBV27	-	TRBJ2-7	TGTGCCAGCAGTTTGGGGAGGGGGTACGAGCAGTACTTC	CASSLGRGYEQYF
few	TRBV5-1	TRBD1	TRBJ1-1	TGCGCCAGCAGCTTGGGACAGGGGTTTGGCACTGAAGCTTTCTTT	CASSLGQGFGTEAFF
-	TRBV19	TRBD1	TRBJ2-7	TGTGCCACCAAGCCCTCGGACAGGGCCTACGAGCAGTACTTC	CATKPSDRAYEQYF
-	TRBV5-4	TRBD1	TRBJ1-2	TGTGCCAGCAGCTCCCCTCCGGGACAGGGTGGTGGCTACACCTTC	CASSSPPGQGGGYTF
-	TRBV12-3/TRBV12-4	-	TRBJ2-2	TGTGCCAGCAGTCAGACCGGGACAGGGGAGCTGTTTTTT	CASSQTGTGELFF
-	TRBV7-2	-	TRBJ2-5	TGTGCCAGCAGCTTAGGTGGGAGCGAGACCCAGTACTTC	CASSLGGSETQYF
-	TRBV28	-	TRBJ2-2	TGTGCCAGCAGTCCATCCTCACGGGGTCTCACCGGGGAGCTGTTTTTT	CASSPSSRGLTGELFF
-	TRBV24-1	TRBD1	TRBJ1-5	TGTGCCACCAGTGGACCGGGACAGAATAGCAATCAGCCCCAGCATTTT	CATSGPGQNSNQPQHF
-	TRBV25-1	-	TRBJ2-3	TGTGCCAGCACCTCCTGGGACAAAGGCTCGCAGTATTTT	CASTSWDKGSQYF
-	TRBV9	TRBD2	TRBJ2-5	TGTGCCAGCAGCGGAATAGCGGGGGGGCAAGAGACCCAGTACTTC	CASSGIAGGQETQYF
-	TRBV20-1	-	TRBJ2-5	TGCAGTGCGGCCAGACAAGAGACCCAGTACTTC	CSAARQETQYF
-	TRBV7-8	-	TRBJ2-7	TGTGCCAGCAGCTTAGGTCCACTACAAACCTACGAGCAGTACTTC	CASSLGPLQTYEQYF